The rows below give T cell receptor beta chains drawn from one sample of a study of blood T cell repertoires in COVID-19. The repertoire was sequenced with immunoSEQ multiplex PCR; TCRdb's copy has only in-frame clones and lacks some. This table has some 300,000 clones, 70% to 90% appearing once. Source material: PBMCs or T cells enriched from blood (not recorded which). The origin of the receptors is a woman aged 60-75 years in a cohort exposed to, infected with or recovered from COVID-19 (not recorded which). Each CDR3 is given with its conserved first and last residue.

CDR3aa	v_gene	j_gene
CASSEAGTSYNEQFF	TRBV6-1	TRBJ2-1
CASSSPGQGARNTEAFF	TRBV19	TRBJ1-1
CASTGQGKYEQYF	TRBV6-1	TRBJ2-7
CASSRYGREQYF	TRBV12-3/TRBV12-4	TRBJ2-7
CASSQANTNEKLFF	TRBV3-1/TRBV3-2	TRBJ1-4
CATTRGAQGEQFF	TRBV6-6	TRBJ2-1
CASSLELGGRLF	TRBV5-4	TRBJ1-1
CASSRPGQPYEQYF	TRBV4-2	TRBJ2-7
CASSLQGNSPLHF	TRBV4-1	TRBJ1-6
CASSPDRVSNQPQHF	TRBV6-5	TRBJ1-5
CASSYLLGGRYEKLFF	TRBV6-5	TRBJ1-4
CASTLGAYSYNEQFF	TRBV11-2	TRBJ2-1
CASSPGQGNTGELFF	TRBV18	TRBJ2-2
CASSHPSLYEQYF	TRBV28	TRBJ2-7
CASSVYILSETQYF	TRBV3-1/TRBV3-2	TRBJ2-5
CATSLRQGAYEQYF	TRBV15	TRBJ2-7
CASSQDAGEDTQYF	TRBV3-1/TRBV3-2	TRBJ2-3
CASGKDRANTEAFF	TRBV2	TRBJ1-1
CASSNRANTEAFF	TRBV27	TRBJ1-1
CASSPGQGLREQYF	TRBV18	TRBJ2-7
CASSISGSDTQYF	TRBV19	TRBJ2-3
CASSYSRDSPLHF	TRBV6-5	TRBJ1-6
CASSLSIAGGYEQFF	TRBV4-1	TRBJ2-1
CASSYGSSGSYEQYF	TRBV6-5	TRBJ2-7
CASKIAGGYEQYF	TRBV2	TRBJ2-7
CASSLAVRVSSGRKGNEQFF	TRBV7-2	TRBJ2-1
CASSPGSNEQYF	TRBV11-2	TRBJ2-7
CASSLADRVAQYF	TRBV5-4	TRBJ2-7
CATSVSGQGGDTQYF	TRBV24-1	TRBJ2-3
CASSPGTATNEKLFF	TRBV7-6	TRBJ1-4
CASSVVPSGSETQYF	TRBV9	TRBJ2-5
CASSARDREEKLFF	TRBV7-9	TRBJ1-4
CASSLWDGSADTQYF	TRBV7-3	TRBJ2-3
CASSDIMGSGANVLTF	TRBV2	TRBJ2-6
CASSLDTGDNEKLFF	TRBV5-5	TRBJ1-4
CASSFLTGATDTQYF	TRBV27	TRBJ2-3
CASYVVRGNTEAFF	TRBV6-5	TRBJ1-1
CASSGGDILEPGYTF	TRBV9	TRBJ1-2
CASSIPYGATNYGYTF	TRBV19	TRBJ1-2
CASSLDETAETQYF	TRBV5-4	TRBJ2-5
CASSRTSGRTYEQYF	TRBV6-5	TRBJ2-7
CASSTGGGNTIYF	TRBV27	TRBJ1-3
CASSLATGAGNTIYF	TRBV5-1	TRBJ1-3
CASSPGFNEQFF	TRBV7-9	TRBJ2-1
CASSQGGGGSYEQYF	TRBV3-1/TRBV3-2	TRBJ2-7
CASSFTGRATDTQYF	TRBV7-8	TRBJ2-3
CASSLTRDRVERWGNQPQHF	TRBV3-1/TRBV3-2	TRBJ1-5
CATSTSGLAGDVFEQYF	TRBV15	TRBJ2-7
CASSHSLPTDTQYF	TRBV4-1	TRBJ2-3
CASSGVLAGVLLGELFF	TRBV9	TRBJ2-2
CASSKHEISYEQYF	TRBV11-2	TRBJ2-7
CASSLVGQGIDYTF	TRBV7-2	TRBJ1-2
CASTRSGGNTGELFF	TRBV6-5	TRBJ2-2
CASSQDEAGGVLGYEQYF	TRBV3-1/TRBV3-2	TRBJ2-7
CATSRDGPGRAGVPYEQYF	TRBV15	TRBJ2-7
CASRETVLNEQYF	TRBV2	TRBJ2-7
CASSAMVEQYF	TRBV6-5	TRBJ2-7
CASSRLSGEQYF	TRBV4-1	TRBJ2-7
CAWSVRSTSGYTF	TRBV30	TRBJ1-2